The clone carrying this TCR beta chain was seen many times. No antigen is known for it. Via MiXCR, TCRdb re-called the PCR reads, giving one row per CDR3 protein. The table includes 88,000 or so distinct CDR3 sequences, 20% to 25% detected once. Germline assignment: CDR1 MNHEY and CDR2 SVGEGT. Trimming shortened V by 10 bases and J by 6 bases, and 13 bases separated the two germline ends. There are 11 residues in the CDR3. This specimen belongs to a study of molecular identifiers for immune sequencing clone quantification. Findings and limits, study-wide: Effector cells kept over 98% of their molecules in clones above 20 RNA copies, while naive cells kept under 1% there.

This clonotype was obtained from a human donor in good health. Some libraries in this study had Jurkat cell RNA spiked in. V gene TRBV6-2 or TRBV6-3 combines with J gene TRBJ2-7, with D possibly matching TRBD1 (5 bases). Sample: naive CD8+ T cells from blood, with Jurkat cell RNA spiked in. The subset: FACS-sorted CD8+CD4-CCR7+CD45RA+ naive T cells. CDR3 protein: CATRWGGEQYF. The CDR3 DNA is TGTGCCACCCGGTGGGGCGGCGAGCAGTACTTC.